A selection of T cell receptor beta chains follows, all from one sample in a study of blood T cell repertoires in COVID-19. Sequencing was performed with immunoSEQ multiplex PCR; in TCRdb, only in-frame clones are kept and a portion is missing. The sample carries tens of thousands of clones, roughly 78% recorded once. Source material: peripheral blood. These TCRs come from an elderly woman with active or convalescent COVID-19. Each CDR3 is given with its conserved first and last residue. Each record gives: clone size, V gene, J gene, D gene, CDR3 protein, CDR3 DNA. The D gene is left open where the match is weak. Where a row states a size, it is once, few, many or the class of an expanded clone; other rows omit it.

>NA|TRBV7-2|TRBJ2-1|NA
CASSLTFGVNDEQFF
TGTGCCAGCAGCTTAACCTTCGGGGTGAACGATGAGCAGTTCTTC
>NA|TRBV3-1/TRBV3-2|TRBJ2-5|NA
CASSQAPEETQYF
TGTGCCAGCAGCCAAGCTCCGGAAGAGACCCAGTACTTC
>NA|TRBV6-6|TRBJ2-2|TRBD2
CASSRLAGGQNTGELFF
TGTGCCAGCAGTCGACTAGCGGGGGGGCAGAACACCGGGGAGCTGTTTTTT
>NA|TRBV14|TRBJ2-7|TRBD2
CASSQEGELAGGSGGEYF
TGTGCCAGCAGCCAAGAGGGGGAATTAGCGGGAGGTTCCGGAGGGGAGTACTTC
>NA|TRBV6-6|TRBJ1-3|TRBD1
CASSRQGQGEAGNTIYF
TGTGCCAGCAGTCGACAAGGACAGGGTGAGGCTGGAAACACCATATATTTT
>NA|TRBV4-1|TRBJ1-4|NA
CASSRSGDGLNEKLFF
TGCGCCAGCAGCCGGTCGGGAGACGGATTAAATGAAAAACTGTTTTTT
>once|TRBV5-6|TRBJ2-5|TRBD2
CASSLYYGGSMGETQYF
TGTGCCAGCAGCTTGTATTATGGCGGGAGCATGGGGGAGACCCAGTACTTC
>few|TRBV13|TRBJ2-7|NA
CASSAVAYVGQYF
TGTGCCAGCAGCGCGGTAGCCTACGTGGGGCAGTACTTC
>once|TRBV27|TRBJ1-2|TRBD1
CASSRQGAAYGYTF
TGTGCCAGCAGCCGACAGGGGGCTGCCTATGGCTACACCTTC
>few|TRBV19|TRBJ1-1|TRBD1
CASSMPRQRQGSNTEAFF
TGTGCCAGTAGTATGCCGCGACAAAGACAGGGGTCGAACACTGAAGCTTTCTTT
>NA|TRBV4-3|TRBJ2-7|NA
CASSQGLNVGYEQYF
TGCGCCAGCAGCCAAGGACTCAACGTAGGTTACGAGCAGTACTTC
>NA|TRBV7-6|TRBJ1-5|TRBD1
CASSLPRDRERQPQHF
TGTGCCAGCAGCTTACCTAGGGACAGGGAGCGTCAGCCCCAGCATTTT
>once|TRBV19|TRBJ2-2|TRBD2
CAGEGSVTGELFF
TGTGCCGGGGAGGGGAGTGTCACCGGGGAGCTGTTTTTT
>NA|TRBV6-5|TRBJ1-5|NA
CASSYRRQLGQPQHF
TGTGCCAGCAGTTACAGAAGGCAGCTCGGGCAGCCCCAGCATTTT
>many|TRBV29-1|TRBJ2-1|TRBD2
CSVGGLAGYNEQFF
TGCAGCGTTGGAGGACTAGCGGGTTACAATGAGCAGTTCTTC
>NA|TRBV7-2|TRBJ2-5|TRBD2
CASSSGSGSEETQYF
TGTGCCAGCAGCTCAGGTAGCGGGAGCGAAGAGACCCAGTACTTC
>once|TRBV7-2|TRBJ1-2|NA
CASSLRTRKASNVLSGYTF
TGTGCCAGCAGCCTAAGGACTCGGAAAGCCTCCAATGTCCTTTCTGGCTACACCTTC
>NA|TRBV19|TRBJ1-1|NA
CASSPKGHMNTEAFF
TGTGCCAGTAGTCCAAAGGGACACATGAACACTGAAGCTTTCTTT
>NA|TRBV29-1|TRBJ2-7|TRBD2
CSVDAGRGQYF
TGCAGCGTTGACGCAGGGAGGGGGCAGTACTTC
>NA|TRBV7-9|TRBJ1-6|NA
CASSLDMSGLTPLHF
TGTGCCAGCAGCTTAGATATGTCAGGGCTAACGCCCCTCCACTTT
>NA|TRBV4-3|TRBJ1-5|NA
CASSQEYRGNQPQHF
TGCGCCAGCAGCCAAGAGTACAGGGGCAATCAGCCCCAGCATTTT
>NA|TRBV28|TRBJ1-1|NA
CASSLIGSMAGGGQTEAFF
TGTGCCAGCAGTTTAATTGGTTCGATGGCTGGGGGAGGCCAGACTGAAGCTTTCTTT
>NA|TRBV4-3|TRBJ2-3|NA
CASSPGLTPDTQYF
TGCGCCAGCAGCCCGGGACTGACGCCAGATACGCAGTATTTT
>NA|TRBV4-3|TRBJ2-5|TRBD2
CASSQVLAGGPQETQYF
TGCGCCAGCAGCCAAGTGTTAGCGGGAGGACCCCAAGAGACCCAGTACTTC
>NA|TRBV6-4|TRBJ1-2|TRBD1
CASSDPSQGVNYGYTF
TGTGCCAGCAGTGACCCCTCCCAGGGGGTAAACTATGGCTACACCTTC
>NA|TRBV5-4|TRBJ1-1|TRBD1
CASSSKTGVNTEAFF
TGTGCCAGCAGCTCGAAGACAGGGGTGAACACTGAAGCTTTCTTT